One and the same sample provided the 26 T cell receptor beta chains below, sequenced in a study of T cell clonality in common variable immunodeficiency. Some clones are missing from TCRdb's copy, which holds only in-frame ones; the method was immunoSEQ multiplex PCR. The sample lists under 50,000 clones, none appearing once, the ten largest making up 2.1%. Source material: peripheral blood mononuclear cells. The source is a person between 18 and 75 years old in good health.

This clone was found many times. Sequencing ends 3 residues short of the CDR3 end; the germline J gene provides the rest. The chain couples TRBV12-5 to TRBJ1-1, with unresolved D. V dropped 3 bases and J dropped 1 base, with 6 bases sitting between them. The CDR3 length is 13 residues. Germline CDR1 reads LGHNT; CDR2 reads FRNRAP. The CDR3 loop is CASGLATNTEAFF. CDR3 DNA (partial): TGTGCTAGTGGTTTAGCCACGAACACTGAA.

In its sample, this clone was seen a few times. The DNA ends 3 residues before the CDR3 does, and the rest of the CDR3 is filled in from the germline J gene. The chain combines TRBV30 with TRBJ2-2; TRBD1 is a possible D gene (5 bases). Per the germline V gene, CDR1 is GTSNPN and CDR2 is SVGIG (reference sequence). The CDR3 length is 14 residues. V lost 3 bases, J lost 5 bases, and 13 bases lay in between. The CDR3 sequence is CAWSPGQSTGELFF. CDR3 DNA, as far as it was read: TGTGCCTGGAGCCCAGGGCAATCAACCGGGGAG.

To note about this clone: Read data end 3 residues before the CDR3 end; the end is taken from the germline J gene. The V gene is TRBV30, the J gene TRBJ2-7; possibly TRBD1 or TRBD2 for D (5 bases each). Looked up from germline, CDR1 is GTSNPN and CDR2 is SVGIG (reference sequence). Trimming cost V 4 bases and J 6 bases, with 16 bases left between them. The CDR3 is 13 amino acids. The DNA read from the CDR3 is TGTGCCTGGACAATCGACAAGGGGAGCGAG. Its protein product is CAWTIDKGSE. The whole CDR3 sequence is CAWTIDKGSEQYF.

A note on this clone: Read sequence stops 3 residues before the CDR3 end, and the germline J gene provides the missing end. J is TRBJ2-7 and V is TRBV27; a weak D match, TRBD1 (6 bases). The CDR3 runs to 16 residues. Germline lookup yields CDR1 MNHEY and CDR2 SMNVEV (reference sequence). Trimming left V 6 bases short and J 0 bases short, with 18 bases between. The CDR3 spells CASSRWGPRSSYEQYF. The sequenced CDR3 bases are TGTGCCAGCAGCCGCTGGGGGCCCAGGAGCTCCTACGAG.

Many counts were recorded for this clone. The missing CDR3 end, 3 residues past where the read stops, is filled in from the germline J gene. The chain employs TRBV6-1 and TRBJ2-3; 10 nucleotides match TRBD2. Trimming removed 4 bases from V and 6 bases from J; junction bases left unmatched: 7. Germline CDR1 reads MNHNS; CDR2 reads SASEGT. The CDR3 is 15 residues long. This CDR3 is CASSATSGPGDTQYF. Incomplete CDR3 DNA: TGTGCCAGCAGTGCGACTAGCGGGCCTGGGGATACG.

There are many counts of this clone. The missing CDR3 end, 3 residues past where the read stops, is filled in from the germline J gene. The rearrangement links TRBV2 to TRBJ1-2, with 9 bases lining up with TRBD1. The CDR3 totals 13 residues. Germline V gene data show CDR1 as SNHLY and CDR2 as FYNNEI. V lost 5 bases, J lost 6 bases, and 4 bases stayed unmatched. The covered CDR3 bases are TGTGCCAGCAGTTGGACAGGGGCGGATGGC. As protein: CASSWTGADG. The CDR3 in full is CASSWTGADGYTF. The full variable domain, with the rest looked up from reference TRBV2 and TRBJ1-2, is EPEVTQTPSHQVTQMGQEVILRCVPISNHLYFYWYRQILGQKVEFLVSFYNNEISEKSEIFDDQFSVERPDGSNFTLKIRSTKLEDSAMYFCASSWTGADGYTFGSGTRLTVV.

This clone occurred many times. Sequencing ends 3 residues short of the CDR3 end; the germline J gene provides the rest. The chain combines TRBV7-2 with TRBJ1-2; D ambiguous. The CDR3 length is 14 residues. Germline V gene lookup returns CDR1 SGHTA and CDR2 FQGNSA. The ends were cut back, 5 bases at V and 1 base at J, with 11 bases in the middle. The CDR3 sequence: CASSPGLGNYGYTF. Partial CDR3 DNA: TGTGCCAGCAGCCCAGGACTGGGTAACTATGGC.

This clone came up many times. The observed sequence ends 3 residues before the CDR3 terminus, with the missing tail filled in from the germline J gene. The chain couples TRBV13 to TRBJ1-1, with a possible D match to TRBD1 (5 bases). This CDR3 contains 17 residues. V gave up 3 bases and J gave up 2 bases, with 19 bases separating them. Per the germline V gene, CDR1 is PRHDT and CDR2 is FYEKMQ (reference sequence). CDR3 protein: CASSFVQARGYNTEAFF. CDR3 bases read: TGTGCCAGCAGCTTTGTGCAAGCGAGGGGATACAACACTGAA.

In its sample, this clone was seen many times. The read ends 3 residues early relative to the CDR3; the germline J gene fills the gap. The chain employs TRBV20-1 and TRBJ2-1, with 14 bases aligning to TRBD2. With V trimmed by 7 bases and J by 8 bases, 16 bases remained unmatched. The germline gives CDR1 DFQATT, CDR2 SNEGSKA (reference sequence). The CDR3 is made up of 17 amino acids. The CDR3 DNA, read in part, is TGCAGTGTCACCGGGACTAGCGGGGGACTAAGGGAAGATGAG. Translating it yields CSVTGTSGGLREDE. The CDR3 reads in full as CSVTGTSGGLREDEQFF.

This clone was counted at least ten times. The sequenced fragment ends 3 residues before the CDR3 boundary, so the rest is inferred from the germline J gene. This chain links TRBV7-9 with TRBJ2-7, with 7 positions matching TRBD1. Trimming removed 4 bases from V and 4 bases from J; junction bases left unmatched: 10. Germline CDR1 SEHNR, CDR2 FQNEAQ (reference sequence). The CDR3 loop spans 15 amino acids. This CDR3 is CASSSAGTAVYEQYF. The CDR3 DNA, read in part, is TGTGCCAGCAGCTCAGCCGGGACAGCCGTATACGAG.

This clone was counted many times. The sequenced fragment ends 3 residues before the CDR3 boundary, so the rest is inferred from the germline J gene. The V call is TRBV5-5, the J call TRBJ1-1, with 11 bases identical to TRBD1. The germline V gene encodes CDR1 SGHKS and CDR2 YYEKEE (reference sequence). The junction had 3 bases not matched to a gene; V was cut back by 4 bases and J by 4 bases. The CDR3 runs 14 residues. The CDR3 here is CASSTGTGGTEAFF. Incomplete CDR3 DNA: TGTGCCAGCAGCACCGGGACAGGGGGCACTGAA.

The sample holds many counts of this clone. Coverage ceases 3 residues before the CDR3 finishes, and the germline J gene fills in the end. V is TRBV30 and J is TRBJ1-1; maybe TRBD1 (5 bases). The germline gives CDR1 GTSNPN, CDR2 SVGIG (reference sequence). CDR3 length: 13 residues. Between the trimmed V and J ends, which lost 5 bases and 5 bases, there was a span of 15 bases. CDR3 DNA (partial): TGTGCCTGGGTTATGGGGGGTAGGACTGAA. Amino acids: CAWVMGGRTE. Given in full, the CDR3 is CAWVMGGRTEAFF.

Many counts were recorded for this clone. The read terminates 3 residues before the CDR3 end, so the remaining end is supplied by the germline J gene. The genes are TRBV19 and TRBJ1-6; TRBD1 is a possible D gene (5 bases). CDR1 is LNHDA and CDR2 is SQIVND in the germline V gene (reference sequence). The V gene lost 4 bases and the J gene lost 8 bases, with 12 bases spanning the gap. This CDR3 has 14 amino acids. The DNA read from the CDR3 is TGTGCCAGTAGTAACGGGCGGGGGGATTCACCC. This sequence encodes CASSNGRGDSP. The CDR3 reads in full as CASSNGRGDSPLHF.

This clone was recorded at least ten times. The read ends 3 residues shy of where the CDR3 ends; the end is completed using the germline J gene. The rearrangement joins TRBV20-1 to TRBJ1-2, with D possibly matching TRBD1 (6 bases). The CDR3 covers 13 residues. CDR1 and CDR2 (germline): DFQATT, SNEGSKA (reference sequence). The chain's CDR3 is CSARDTGFQGYTF. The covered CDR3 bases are TGCAGTGCTAGAGATACAGGGTTTCAAGGC.

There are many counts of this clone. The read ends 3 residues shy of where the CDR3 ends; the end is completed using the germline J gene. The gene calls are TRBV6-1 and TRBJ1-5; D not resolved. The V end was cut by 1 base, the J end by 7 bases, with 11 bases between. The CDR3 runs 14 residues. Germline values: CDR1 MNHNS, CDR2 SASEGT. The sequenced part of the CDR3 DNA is TGTGCCAGCAGTGAAGGGTCCGAAGGCCAGCCC. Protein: CASSEGSEGQP. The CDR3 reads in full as CASSEGSEGQPQHF.

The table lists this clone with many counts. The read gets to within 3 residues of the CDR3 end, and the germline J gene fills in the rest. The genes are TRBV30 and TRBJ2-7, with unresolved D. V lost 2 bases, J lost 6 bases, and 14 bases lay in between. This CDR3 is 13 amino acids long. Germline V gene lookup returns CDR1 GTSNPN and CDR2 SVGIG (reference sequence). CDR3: CAWSKSDMGEQYF. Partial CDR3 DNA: TGTGCCTGGAGTAAATCAGACATGGGCGAG. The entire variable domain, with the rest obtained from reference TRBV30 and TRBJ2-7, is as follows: SQTIHQWPATLVQPVGSPLSLECTVEGTSNPNLYWYRQAAGRGLQLLFYSVGIGQISSEVPQNLSASRPQDRQFILSSKKLLLSDSGFYLCAWSKSDMGEQYFGPGTRLTVT.

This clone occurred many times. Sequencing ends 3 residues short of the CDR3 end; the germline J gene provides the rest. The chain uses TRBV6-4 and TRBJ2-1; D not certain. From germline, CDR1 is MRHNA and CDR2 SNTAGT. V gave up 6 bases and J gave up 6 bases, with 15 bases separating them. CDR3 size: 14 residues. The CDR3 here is CASRALSSGNEQFF. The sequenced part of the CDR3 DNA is TGTGCCAGCAGGGCACTATCTTCGGGCAATGAG.

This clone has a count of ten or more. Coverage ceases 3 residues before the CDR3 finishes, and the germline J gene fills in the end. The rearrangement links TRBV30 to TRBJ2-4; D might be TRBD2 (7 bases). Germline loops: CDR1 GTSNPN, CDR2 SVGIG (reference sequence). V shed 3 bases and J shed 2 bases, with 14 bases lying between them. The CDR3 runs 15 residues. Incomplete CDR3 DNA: TGTGCCTGGAGGGGGGGGGCAGGGACCAAAAACATT. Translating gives CAWRGGAGTKNI. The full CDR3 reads CAWRGGAGTKNIQYF.

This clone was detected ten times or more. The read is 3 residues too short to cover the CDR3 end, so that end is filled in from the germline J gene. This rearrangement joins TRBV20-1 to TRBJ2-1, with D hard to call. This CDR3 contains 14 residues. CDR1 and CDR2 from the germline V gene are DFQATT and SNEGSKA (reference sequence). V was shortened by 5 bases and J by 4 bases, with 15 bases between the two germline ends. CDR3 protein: CSAPRDGGYNEQFF. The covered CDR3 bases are TGCAGTGCTCCCCGAGACGGCGGATACAATGAG.

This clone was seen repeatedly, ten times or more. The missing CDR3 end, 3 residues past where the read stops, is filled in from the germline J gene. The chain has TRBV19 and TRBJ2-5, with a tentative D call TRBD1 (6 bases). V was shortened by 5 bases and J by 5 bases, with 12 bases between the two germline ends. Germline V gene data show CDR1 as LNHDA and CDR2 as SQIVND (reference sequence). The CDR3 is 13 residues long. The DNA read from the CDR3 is TGTGCCAGTAGTTTCGGACAGACGGAGACC. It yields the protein CASSFGQTET. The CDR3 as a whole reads CASSFGQTETQYF.

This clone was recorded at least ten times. CDR3 amino acids: CAWSPPLTGSPYEQYF. Partial CDR3 DNA: TGTGCCTGGAGTCCCCCCCTGACAGGATCACCCTACGAG. This chain links TRBV30 with TRBJ2-7, with D perhaps TRBD1 (6 bases). The read finishes 3 residues shy of the CDR3 end, and the germline J gene is used to complete it. This CDR3 contains 16 residues. Germline V lookup: CDR1 GTSNPN, CDR2 SVGIG (reference sequence). V was shortened by 2 bases and J by 2 bases, with 19 bases between the two germline ends.

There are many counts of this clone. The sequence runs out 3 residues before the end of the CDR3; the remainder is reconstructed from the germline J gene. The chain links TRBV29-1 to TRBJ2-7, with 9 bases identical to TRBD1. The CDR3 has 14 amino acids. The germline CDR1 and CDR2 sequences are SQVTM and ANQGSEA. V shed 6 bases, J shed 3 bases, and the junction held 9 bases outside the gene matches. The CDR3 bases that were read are TGCAGCGTCGGGACGGACAGGGGAAACTACGAG. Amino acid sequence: CSVGTDRGNYE. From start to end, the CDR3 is CSVGTDRGNYEQYF.

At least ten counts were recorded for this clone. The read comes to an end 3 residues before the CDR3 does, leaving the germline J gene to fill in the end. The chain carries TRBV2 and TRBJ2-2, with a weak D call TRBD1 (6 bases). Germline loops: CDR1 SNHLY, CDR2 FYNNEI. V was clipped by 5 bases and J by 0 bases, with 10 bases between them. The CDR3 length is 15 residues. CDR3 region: CASSSRGSNTGELFF. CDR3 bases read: TGTGCCAGCAGTTCCAGGGGCTCGAACACCGGGGAG.

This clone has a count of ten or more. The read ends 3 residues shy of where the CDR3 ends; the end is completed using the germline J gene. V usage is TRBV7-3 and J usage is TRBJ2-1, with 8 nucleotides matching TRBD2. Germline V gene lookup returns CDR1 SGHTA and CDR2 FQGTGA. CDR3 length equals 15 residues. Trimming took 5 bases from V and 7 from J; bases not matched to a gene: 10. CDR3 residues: CASSRGAGDKNEQFF. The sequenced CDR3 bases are TGTGCCAGCAGCCGGGGAGCGGGAGACAAAAATGAG.

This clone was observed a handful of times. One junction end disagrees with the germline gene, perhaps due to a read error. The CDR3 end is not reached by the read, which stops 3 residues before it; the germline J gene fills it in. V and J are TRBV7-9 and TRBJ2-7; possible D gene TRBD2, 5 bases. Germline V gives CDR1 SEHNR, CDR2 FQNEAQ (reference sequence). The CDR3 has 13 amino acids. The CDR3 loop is CSSSLDWAYEQYF. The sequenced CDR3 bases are TGTTCCAGCAGTTTGGACTGGGCCTACGAG.

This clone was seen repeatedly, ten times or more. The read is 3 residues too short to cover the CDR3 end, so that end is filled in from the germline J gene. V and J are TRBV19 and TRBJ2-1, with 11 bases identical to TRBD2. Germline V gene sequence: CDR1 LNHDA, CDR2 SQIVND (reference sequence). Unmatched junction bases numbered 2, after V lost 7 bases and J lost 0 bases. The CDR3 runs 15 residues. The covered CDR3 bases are TGTGCCAGTACCCTAGCGGGGGGCTCCTACAATGAG. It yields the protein CASTLAGGSYNE. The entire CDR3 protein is CASTLAGGSYNEQFF.